These T cell receptor beta chains were read from a single sample in a study of blood T cells in healthy people across ages. TCRdb used MiXCR to reprocess the 5' RACE reads, holding one entry per CDR3 protein. The sample lists approximately 1,100,000 distinct CDR3 sequences, under 55% occurring once. The sequenced sample consisted of blood. These receptors were collected from a woman in her sixties or seventies in good health. CDR3s include the opening cysteine and the closing phenylalanine or tryptophan. The D gene is left open where the match is weak. Clone size is not always given. Where it is, it says once, few, many or a class for expanded clones.

CDR3aa: CASNLGPRDYGYTF
CDR3nt: TGTGCCAGCAACCTAGGACCAAGAGACTATGGCTACACCTTC
len: 14
abundance: NA
d_gene: NA
j_gene: TRBJ1-2
v_gene: TRBV9

CDR3aa: CASSAAQGQISNQPQHF
CDR3nt: TGTGCCAGTAGCGCTGCCCAAGGACAGATTAGCAATCAGCCCCAGCATTTT
len: 17
abundance: NA
d_gene: NA
j_gene: TRBJ1-5
v_gene: TRBV19

CDR3aa: CASSRGGQGYQPQHF
CDR3nt: TGTGCCAGCAGTCGGGGGGGGCAGGGCTATCAGCCCCAGCATTTT
len: 15
abundance: NA
d_gene: NA
j_gene: TRBJ1-5
v_gene: TRBV12-3/TRBV12-4

CDR3aa: CSATFRLQETQYF
CDR3nt: TGCAGTGCCACGTTTAGGCTCCAAGAGACCCAGTACTTC
len: 13
abundance: few
d_gene: NA
j_gene: TRBJ2-5
v_gene: TRBV20-1

CDR3aa: CSARSPAVSHNEQYF
CDR3nt: TGCAGTGCTAGATCCCCGGCAGTATCGCACAATGAGCAGTACTTC
len: 15
abundance: NA
d_gene: NA
j_gene: TRBJ2-7
v_gene: TRBV20-1

CDR3aa: CATATSGRGEQYF
CDR3nt: TGTGCCACCGCGACTAGCGGGAGGGGGGAGCAGTACTTC
len: 13
abundance: NA
d_gene: TRBD2
j_gene: TRBJ2-4
v_gene: TRBV19

CDR3aa: CASSLPGQGAPGEQFF
CDR3nt: TGTGCCAGCAGTTTACCGGGACAGGGGGCGCCGGGAGAGCAGTTCTTC
len: 16
abundance: NA
d_gene: TRBD1
j_gene: TRBJ2-1
v_gene: TRBV27

CDR3aa: CSARDPDRDDEQYF
CDR3nt: TGCAGTGCTAGAGATCCCGACAGGGACGACGAGCAGTACTTC
len: 14
abundance: few
d_gene: TRBD1
j_gene: TRBJ2-7
v_gene: TRBV20-1

CDR3aa: CASSLSSEYEQYF
CDR3nt: TGTGCCAGCAGCTTATCGTCAGAATACGAGCAGTACTTC
len: 13
abundance: NA
d_gene: NA
j_gene: TRBJ2-7
v_gene: TRBV11-2

CDR3aa: CASGPGPDNEQFF
CDR3nt: TGTGCCAGCGGGCCGGGCCCGGACAATGAGCAGTTCTTC
len: 13
abundance: few
d_gene: NA
j_gene: TRBJ2-1
v_gene: TRBV12-3/TRBV12-4

CDR3aa: CSARAISGRAYEQYF
CDR3nt: TGCAGTGCTAGGGCGATTAGCGGGCGGGCCTACGAGCAGTACTTC
len: 15
abundance: NA
d_gene: TRBD2
j_gene: TRBJ2-7
v_gene: TRBV20-1

CDR3aa: CASSPAIGPQSYEQYF
CDR3nt: TGTGCCAGCAGCCCGGCGATAGGCCCCCAATCCTACGAGCAGTACTTC
len: 16
abundance: NA
d_gene: NA
j_gene: TRBJ2-7
v_gene: TRBV3-1

CDR3aa: CSATGTTTYEQYF
CDR3nt: TGCAGTGCTACCGGGACTACCACCTACGAGCAGTACTTC
len: 13
abundance: few
d_gene: TRBD2
j_gene: TRBJ2-7
v_gene: TRBV20-1

CDR3aa: CATSEVTSGPSYEQYF
CDR3nt: TGTGCCACCAGTGAGGTGACTAGCGGGCCCTCCTACGAGCAGTACTTC
len: 16
abundance: NA
d_gene: TRBD2
j_gene: TRBJ2-7
v_gene: TRBV24-1

CDR3aa: CASSFPQGLQETQYF
CDR3nt: TGTGCCAGCAGCTTTCCCCAGGGGTTACAAGAGACCCAGTACTTC
len: 15
abundance: few
d_gene: NA
j_gene: TRBJ2-5
v_gene: TRBV7-9